The clone carrying this TCR beta chain was counted only a few times. The data were obtained in a study of Graves' ophthalmopathy and Graves' hyperthyroidism. RNA transcripts yielded amplified TCR beta CDR3 regions. HTBI-primed RT-PCR formed the first round, and a multiplex PCR formed the second. From the multiplex PCR reads, TCRdb called clonotypes with MiXCR, one entry per CDR3 protein. The data contain 240,000 or so distinct CDR3 sequences, around 42% of them singletons. The CDR3 runs to 14 residues. V lost 4 bases, J lost 6 bases, and 16 bases lay in between. Germline V CDR1 and CDR2: SGHTS, YDEGEE.

The receptor was isolated from an adult man with Graves' ophthalmopathy. The chain carries TRBV5-8 and TRBJ1-1; maybe TRBD1 (5 bases). The sample taken for sequencing was peripheral blood. CDR3 bases: TGTGCCAGCAGCCAGCCCGACAGAGACCCTGAAGCTTTCTTT. Amino acids: CASSQPDRDPEAFF.